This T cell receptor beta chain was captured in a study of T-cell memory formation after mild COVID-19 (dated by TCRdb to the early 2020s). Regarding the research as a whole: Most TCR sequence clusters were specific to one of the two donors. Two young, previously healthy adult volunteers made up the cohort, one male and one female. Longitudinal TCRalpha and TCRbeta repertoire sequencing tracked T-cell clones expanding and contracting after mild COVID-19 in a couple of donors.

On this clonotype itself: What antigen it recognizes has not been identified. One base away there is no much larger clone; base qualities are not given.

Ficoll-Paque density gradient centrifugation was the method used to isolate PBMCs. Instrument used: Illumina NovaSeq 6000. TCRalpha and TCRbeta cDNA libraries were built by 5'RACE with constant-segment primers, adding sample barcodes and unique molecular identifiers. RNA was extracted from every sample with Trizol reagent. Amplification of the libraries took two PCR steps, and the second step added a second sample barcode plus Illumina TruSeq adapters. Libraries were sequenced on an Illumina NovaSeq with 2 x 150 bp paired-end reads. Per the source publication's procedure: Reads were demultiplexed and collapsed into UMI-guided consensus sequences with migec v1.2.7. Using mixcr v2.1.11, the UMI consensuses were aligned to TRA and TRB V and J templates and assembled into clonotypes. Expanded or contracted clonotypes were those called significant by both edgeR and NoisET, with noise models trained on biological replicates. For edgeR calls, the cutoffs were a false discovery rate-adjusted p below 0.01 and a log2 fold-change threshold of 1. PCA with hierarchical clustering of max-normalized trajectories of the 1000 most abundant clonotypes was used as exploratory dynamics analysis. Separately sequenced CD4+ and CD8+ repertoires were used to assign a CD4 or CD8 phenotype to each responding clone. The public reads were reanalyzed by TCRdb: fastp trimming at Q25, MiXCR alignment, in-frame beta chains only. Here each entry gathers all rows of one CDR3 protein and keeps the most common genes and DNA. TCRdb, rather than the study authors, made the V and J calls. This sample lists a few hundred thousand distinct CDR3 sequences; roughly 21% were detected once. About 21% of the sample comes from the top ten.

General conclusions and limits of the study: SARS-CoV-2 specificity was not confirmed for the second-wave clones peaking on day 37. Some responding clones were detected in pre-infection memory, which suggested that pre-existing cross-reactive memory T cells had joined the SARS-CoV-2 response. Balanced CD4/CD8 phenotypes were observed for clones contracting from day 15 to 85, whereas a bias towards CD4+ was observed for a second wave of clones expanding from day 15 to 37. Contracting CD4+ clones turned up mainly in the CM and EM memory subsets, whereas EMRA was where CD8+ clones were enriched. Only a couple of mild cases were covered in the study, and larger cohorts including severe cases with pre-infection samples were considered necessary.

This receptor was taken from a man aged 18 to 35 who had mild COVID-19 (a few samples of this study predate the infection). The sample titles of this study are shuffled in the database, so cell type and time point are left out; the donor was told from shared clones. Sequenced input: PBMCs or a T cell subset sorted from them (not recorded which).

In nucleotide form, the sequence is TGTGCCAGTAGTTTCAGGGAAGGACAGCCCCAGCATTTT. Its protein is CASSFREGQPQHF. The chain is encoded by TRBV19 joined to TRBJ1-5, with TRBD1 tentatively as D gene (5 bases match). Inclusive of the bounding cysteine and phenylalanine, the CDR3 is 13 residues long. Here the CDR3 DNA is all that survives: 39 bases in frame from base 1. Reading the germline V gene (reference sequence) gives CDR1 LNHDA and CDR2 SQIVND. V drops 5 bases and J drops 7 bases, leaving 12 bases in between. The variable domain in full, with residues beyond the CDR3 obtained from the reference TRBV19 and TRBJ1-5 genes, is DGGITQSPKYLFRKEGQNVTLSCEQNLNHDAMYWYRQDPGQGLRLIYYSQIVNDFQKGDIAEGYSVSREKKESFPLTVTSAQKNPTAFYLCASSFREGQPQHFGDGTRLSIL.